Shown below are 16 T cell receptor beta chains from a single sample sequenced in a study of regulatory T cells in long-lasting Graves disease. In TCRdb, the reads were re-called with MiXCR into one record per CDR3 protein. Of some 980 distinct CDR3 sequences listed, 87% are singletons. TCR sequences were obtained from RNA taken from PBMCs. This specimen consisted of peripheral blood mononuclear cells (PBMCs), obtained with antithyroid drug treatment, in newly diagnosed or persistent Graves disease (not recorded which). All receptors come from a man aged 30-40 years with Graves disease.

The chain uses TRBV6-2 or TRBV6-3 and TRBJ1-6, with a tentative D call TRBD1 (5 bases). V was pared by 2 bases and J by 7 bases, with 12 bases between. This CDR3 contains 15 residues. The germline gives CDR1 MNHEY, CDR2 SVGEGT. This CDR3 is CASSYGRAGNSPLHF. CDR3 DNA: TGTGCCAGCAGTTACGGCAGGGCTGGGAATTCACCCCTCCACTTT.

The chain carries TRBV28 and TRBJ2-7, with 8 bases aligning to TRBD2. Germline CDR1 is MDHEN and CDR2 is SYDVKM. The CDR3 length is 13 residues. V gave up 6 bases and J gave up 5 bases; unmatched junction bases: 6. The CDR3 nucleotides are TGTGCCAGCAGCGGGCGGGAGGTAGACGAGCAGTACTTC. The encoded protein is CASSGREVDEQYF.

This rearrangement joins TRBV11-1 to TRBJ2-5; 7 bases match TRBD2. Germline V gene lookup returns CDR1 SGHAT and CDR2 FQDESV (reference sequence). V was pared by 1 base and J by 5 bases, with 4 bases of the junction left unmatched. CDR3 length equals 14 residues. The CDR3 nucleotides read TGTGCCAGCAGCTTAGGACTAGCACGCGAGACCCAGTACTTC. As protein: CASSLGLARETQYF.

This chain uses TRBV10-3 with TRBJ2-7, with D tentatively TRBD2 (6 bases). The CDR3 is 15 residues long. Germline-derived CDR1 and CDR2 are ENHRY and SYGVKD. V was cut by 4 bases and J by 0 bases, with 13 bases left in between. This chain's CDR3 is CAISVGLGGSYEQYF. In DNA form, the CDR3 reads TGTGCCATCAGTGTCGGTCTGGGGGGCTCCTACGAGCAGTACTTC.

The chain links TRBV30 to TRBJ2-1, with 8 bases fitting TRBD2. The germline V gene has CDR1 GTSNPN and CDR2 SVGIG (reference sequence). Unmatched junction bases numbered 5, after V lost 8 bases and J lost 5 bases. The CDR3 length is 12 residues. This CDR3 is CAVSGKHNEQFF. The CDR3 DNA reads as TGTGCCGTTAGCGGGAAACACAATGAGCAGTTCTTC.

This clonotype has a single count. V gene TRBV20-1 combines with J gene TRBJ1-1, with D uncertain. This CDR3 is built from 14 residues. With 2 bases removed from V and 1 base from J, the gap between germline ends came to 11 bases. The germline gives CDR1 DFQATT, CDR2 SNEGSKA (reference sequence). This CDR3 is CSARRPGENTEAFF. DNA for the CDR3: TGCAGTGCTAGACGGCCAGGTGAGAACACTGAAGCTTTCTTT.

This chain uses TRBV18 with TRBJ1-1; D uncertain. CDR1 KGHSH and CDR2 LQKENI come from the germline V gene. The length of the CDR3 is 13 residues. Trimming removed 3 bases from V and 5 bases from J, with 10 bases in between. Written as DNA, the CDR3 is TGTGCCAGCTCACCCTACATACAGACTGAAGCTTTCTTT. It codes for CASSPYIQTEAFF.

The genes are TRBV19 and TRBJ1-1; D may be TRBD1 (5 bases). Germline lookup yields CDR1 LNHDA and CDR2 SQIVND (reference sequence). The V and J ends lost 7 bases and 6 bases respectively, with 12 bases between them. The CDR3 is 12 amino acids. CDR3 sequence reads: CASNLGVSEAFF. The CDR3 DNA sequence: TGTGCCAGTAATTTGGGGGTGTCTGAAGCTTTCTTT.

The V gene is TRBV11-1, the J gene TRBJ2-7; no definite D call. CDR1 is SGHAT, CDR2 FQDESV, per germline (reference sequence). This CDR3 spans 13 amino acids. The germline V and J ends were trimmed by 2 bases and 6 bases, with 11 bases remaining between them. For the CDR3, the DNA is TGTGCCAGCAGCTTAATCCCTAACGGCGAGCAGTACTTC. Amino acid sequence: CASSLIPNGEQYF.

The chain combines TRBV28 with TRBJ2-4; 7 bases match TRBD1. Germline V gene sequence: CDR1 MDHEN, CDR2 SYDVKM. CDR3 length: 18 amino acids. Losses at the gene ends were 6 bases for V and 0 bases for J; bases not matched to a gene: 14. The CDR3 here is CASSLTGRRALAKNIQYF. CDR3 bases: TGTGCCAGCAGCCTGACAGGGCGCAGAGCTCTAGCCAAAAACATTCAGTACTTC.

The chain couples TRBV6-1 to TRBJ2-1, with D possibly being TRBD2 (6 bases). V lost 4 bases to trimming and J lost 0 bases, with 10 bases between them. This CDR3 has 15 residues. The germline CDR1 and CDR2 sequences are MNHNS and SASEGT. Here the CDR3 DNA reads TGTGCCAGCAGTGGAGCGGGTATCTCCTACAATGAGCAGTTCTTC. This encodes CASSGAGISYNEQFF.

The chain employs TRBV27 and TRBJ2-7; the match to TRBD2 covers 9 bases. The CDR3 is 15 amino acids. Germline CDR1 reads MNHEY; CDR2 reads SMNVEV (reference sequence). J gave up 0 bases and V 3 bases, and 3 bases lay outside the gene matches. CDR3 nucleotides: TGTGCCAGCAGTTTTAGCGGGAGAGGCTCCTACGAGCAGTACTTC. This encodes CASSFSGRGSYEQYF.

The chain recombines TRBV27 with TRBJ1-5; D is undetermined. CDR3 size: 18 residues. V was shortened by 6 bases and J by 5 bases, with 26 bases between the two germline ends. Germline V gives CDR1 MNHEY, CDR2 SMNVEV (reference sequence). The CDR3 loop reads CASSHSAPRAGDYQPQHF. CDR3 sequence (DNA): TGTGCCAGCAGCCATAGCGCCCCCCGGGCAGGCGATTATCAGCCCCAGCATTTT.

The chain joins TRBV6-6 to TRBJ2-2, with 7 positions matching TRBD2. The CDR3 runs 15 residues. Germline loops: CDR1 MNHNY, CDR2 SVGAGI (reference sequence). Trimming at V came to 3 bases and at J to 5 bases, leaving 6 bases not matched to a gene. The CDR3 nucleotides are TGTGCCAGCAGTTATGGGCGGGAGAGAACCGGGGAGCTGTTTTTT. This encodes CASSYGRERTGELFF.

Concerning this clonotype: The CDR3 does not close with the conserved phenylalanine or tryptophan, likely indicating a read error. The chain uses TRBV11-2 and TRBJ2-1; no firm D call. Trimming stripped 2 bases from V and 4 bases from J, with 15 bases between. CDR3 length: 16 amino acids. Germline-derived CDR1 and CDR2 are SGHAT and FQNNGV. In DNA form, the CDR3 reads TGTGCCAGCAGCTTAAAGTCTGCCAGATTTTACAATGAGCAGTTCTCC. As protein: CASSLKSARFYNEQFS.

This clonotype has just a few counts. This chain connects TRBV7-3 to TRBJ2-2; 12 positions agree with TRBD1. The CDR3 has 16 residues. Germline V CDR1 and CDR2: SGHTA, FQGTGA. Unmatched junction bases numbered 4, after V lost 2 bases and J lost 6 bases. CDR3 amino acids: CASSLGDRGPPGELFF. The CDR3 DNA is TGTGCCAGCAGCTTAGGGGACAGGGGGCCCCCCGGGGAGCTGTTTTTT.